The rows below give T cell receptor beta chains drawn from one sample of a study of early T cells in non-severe SARS-CoV-2 infection. Each CDR3 protein gets one entry after TCRdb re-called the 5' RACE reads with MiXCR. The sample carries around 50,000 distinct CDR3 sequences, 11% recorded once. The sample consisted of whole blood. Source of these receptors: an adult who was a healthcare worker with PCR-confirmed SARS-CoV-2 infection or an uninfected control (not recorded which). Both conserved end residues are part of each CDR3. Fields, in order: V gene, clone size, J gene, D gene, CDR3 DNA, CDR3 protein. A D gene is named only where the DNA matches it firmly. Clone size appears in some rows only: once, few, many, or a class for an expanded clone.

TRBV6-1	NA	TRBJ2-7	TRBD1	TGTGCCAGCAGTACGGGACAGCCCTACGAGCAGTACTTC	CASSTGQPYEQYF
TRBV11-2	few	TRBJ1-1	NA	TGTGCCAGCAGCTCTGGGGCCAACACTGAAGCTTTCTTT	CASSSGANTEAFF
TRBV6-5	NA	TRBJ2-7	NA	TGTGCCAGCGGGAAGACTTATCGCGAGCAGTACTTC	CASGKTYREQYF
TRBV18	many	TRBJ1-1	NA	TGTGCCAGCTCACCACAGCCATCCGTGGCAGCTTTCTTT	CASSPQPSVAAFF
TRBV4-1	NA	TRBJ2-7	TRBD1	TGCGCCAGCAGCCTATTTCCGGGACAGACCTACGAGCAGTACTTC	CASSLFPGQTYEQYF
TRBV6-2/TRBV6-3	few	TRBJ2-2	TRBD2	TGTGCCAGCAGAACAGGCGGGGGTTTAGAGCTGTTTTTT	CASRTGGGLELFF
TRBV20-1	NA	TRBJ2-3	NA	TGCAGTGCGGACCTTGCATTGCGGAACACAGATACGCAGTATTTT	CSADLALRNTDTQYF
TRBV7-2	few	TRBJ2-7	TRBD2	TGTGCCAGCGGCCGACAGGGACTAGCGGTCGACGAGCAGTACTTC	CASGRQGLAVDEQYF
TRBV19	many	TRBJ2-1	NA	TGTGCCAGTAGTATATCGTTGAGTGAGCAGTTCTTC	CASSISLSEQFF
TRBV6-1	NA	TRBJ2-7	NA	TGTGCCAGCAGTATCCGGGACCCCCGCGAGCAGTACTTC	CASSIRDPREQYF
TRBV27	few	TRBJ1-5	NA	TGTGCCAGCAGTTTTAGCAGGAGTCACAATCAGCCCCAGCATTTT	CASSFSRSHNQPQHF
TRBV5-1	NA	TRBJ2-1	TRBD2	TGCGCCAGCAGCTCCACCCGGACTAGCGGGGGGATCTCCTACAATGAGCAGTTCTTC	CASSSTRTSGGISYNEQFF
TRBV20-1	NA	TRBJ2-1	TRBD2	TGCAGTGCTATTGGTAAACTAGCGGGGAATGAGCAGTTCTTC	CSAIGKLAGNEQFF
TRBV5-4	few	TRBJ2-4	TRBD1	TGTGCCAGCAGTGGGACAGAGCAAAACATTCAGTACTTC	CASSGTEQNIQYF
TRBV5-1	many	TRBJ2-7	TRBD1	TGCGCCAGCAGCTTGTCCGGGGACAGGGGATCTTACGAGCAGTACTTC	CASSLSGDRGSYEQYF
TRBV7-2	few	TRBJ2-2	TRBD2	TGTGCCAGCAGCTTACAAGCGGGGGGTAACACCGGGGAGCTGTTTTTT	CASSLQAGGNTGELFF
TRBV5-1	many	TRBJ2-2	NA	TGCGCCAGCAGCTTGAGGAGGAACCTATTAACCGGGGAGCTGTTTTTT	CASSLRRNLLTGELFF
TRBV28	many	TRBJ1-1	NA	TGTGCCAGCAGTTTAGTTTCGGGTTTTAATGCTGAAGCTTTCTTT	CASSLVSGFNAEAFF
TRBV5-1	many	TRBJ2-1	NA	TGCGCCAGCAGCTTGGGCAGGGGCGGCTACAATGAGCAGTTCTTC	CASSLGRGGYNEQFF
TRBV7-2	many	TRBJ2-1	NA	TGTGCCAGCAGCTTAGAAGGCTTAAACAATGAGCAGTTCTTC	CASSLEGLNNEQFF
TRBV2	many	TRBJ1-6	NA	TGTGCCAGCAGCCCTCTGGGGGATACAAGTTCACCCCTCCACTTT	CASSPLGDTSSPLHF
TRBV5-4	few	TRBJ1-1	TRBD1	TGTGCCAGCAGCGGGGACAGAGTCGTGAACACTGAAGCTTTCTTT	CASSGDRVVNTEAFF
TRBV28	NA	TRBJ2-7	NA	TGTGCCAGCCGGCGAGGGCAAGCCGGACCCTACGAGCAGTACTTC	CASRRGQAGPYEQYF
TRBV7-2	NA	TRBJ2-3	TRBD2	TGTGCCAGCAGCCCTAGCGGGAGGGGCACAGATACGCAGTATTTT	CASSPSGRGTDTQYF
TRBV28	many	TRBJ1-5	TRBD1	TGTGCCAGCAGGGGACAGTGGGATCAGCCCCAGCATTTT	CASRGQWDQPQHF
TRBV12-3/TRBV12-4	many	TRBJ1-5	NA	TGTGCCAGCGTGGGGCCGGGGAGCGTCAGCAATCAGCCCCAGCATTTT	CASVGPGSVSNQPQHF
TRBV7-2	NA	TRBJ2-3	NA	TGTGCCAGCAGCTCCATACTAGGCGCCACAGATACGCAGTATTTT	CASSSILGATDTQYF
TRBV11-2	NA	TRBJ2-4	NA	TGTGCCAGCAGCACCGGGCCCAAAAACATTCAGTACTTC	CASSTGPKNIQYF
TRBV28	NA	TRBJ2-6	TRBD1	TGTGCCAGCAGTTTGGGGGACAGGGGCTCTGGGGCCAACGTCCTGACTTTC	CASSLGDRGSGANVLTF
TRBV4-2	NA	TRBJ2-3	NA	TGTGCCAGCAGCCAAGAGCCGGACCGCACGCAGTATTTT	CASSQEPDRTQYF